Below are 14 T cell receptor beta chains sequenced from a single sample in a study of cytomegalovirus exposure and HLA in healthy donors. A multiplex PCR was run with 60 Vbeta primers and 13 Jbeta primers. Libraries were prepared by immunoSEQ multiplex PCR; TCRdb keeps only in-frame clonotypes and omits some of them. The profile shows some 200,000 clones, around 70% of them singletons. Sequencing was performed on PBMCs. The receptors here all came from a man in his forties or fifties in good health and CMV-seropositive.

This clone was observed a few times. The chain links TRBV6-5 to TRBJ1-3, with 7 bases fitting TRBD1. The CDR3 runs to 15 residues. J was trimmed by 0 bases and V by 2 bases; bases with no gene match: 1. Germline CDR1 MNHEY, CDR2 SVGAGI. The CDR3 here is CASSYDRASGNTIYF. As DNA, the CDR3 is TGTGCCAGCAGTTACGACAGGGCCTCTGGAAACACCATATATTTT.

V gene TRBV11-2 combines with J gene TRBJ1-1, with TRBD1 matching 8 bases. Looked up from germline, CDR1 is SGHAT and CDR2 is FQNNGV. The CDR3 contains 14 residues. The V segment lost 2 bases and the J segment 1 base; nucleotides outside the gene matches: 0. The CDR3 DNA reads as TGTGCCAGCAGCTTACAGGGGGCGAACACTGAAGCTTTCTTT. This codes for CASSLQGANTEAFF.

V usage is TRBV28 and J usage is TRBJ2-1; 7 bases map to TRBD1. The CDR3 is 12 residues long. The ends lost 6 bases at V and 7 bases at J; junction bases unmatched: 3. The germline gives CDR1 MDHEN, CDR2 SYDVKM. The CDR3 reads CASSTTGNEQFF. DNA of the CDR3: TGTGCCAGCAGCACGACAGGGAATGAGCAGTTCTTC.

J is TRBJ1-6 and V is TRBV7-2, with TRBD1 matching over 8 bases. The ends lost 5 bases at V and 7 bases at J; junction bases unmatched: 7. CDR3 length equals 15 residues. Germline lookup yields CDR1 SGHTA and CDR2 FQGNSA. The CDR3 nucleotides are TGTGCCAGCAGCGTAAGACAGGGGAGGAATTCACCCCTCCACTTT. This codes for CASSVRQGRNSPLHF.

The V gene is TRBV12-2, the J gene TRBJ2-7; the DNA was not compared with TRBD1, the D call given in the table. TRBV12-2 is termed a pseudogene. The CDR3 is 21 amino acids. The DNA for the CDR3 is TGTGCAAGTCGCCCAAAGACGCGGGTGGACAGGGGGCAAGCGAATGAGTACGAGCAGTACTTC. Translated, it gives CASRPKTRVDRGQANEYEQYF.

The CDR3 DNA reads as TGTGCCAGCAGCTCCGGTCGGGGGGCCATCTACAATGAGCAGTTCTTC. The encoded protein is CASSSGRGAIYNEQFF. This chain links TRBV7-4 with TRBJ2-1, with D possibly TRBD2 on 7 matching bases. V dropped 4 bases and J dropped 3 bases, with 16 bases sitting between them. Germline CDR1 reads SGHVT; CDR2 reads SQSDAQ. The CDR3 is 16 amino acids.

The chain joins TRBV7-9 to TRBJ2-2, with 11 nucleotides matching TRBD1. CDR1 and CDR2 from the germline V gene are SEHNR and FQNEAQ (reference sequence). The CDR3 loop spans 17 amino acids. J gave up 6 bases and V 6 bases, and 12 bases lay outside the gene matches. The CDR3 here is CASRSLRDRGDPGELFF. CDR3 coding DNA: TGTGCCAGCAGGTCACTCCGGGACAGGGGGGATCCCGGGGAGCTGTTTTTT.

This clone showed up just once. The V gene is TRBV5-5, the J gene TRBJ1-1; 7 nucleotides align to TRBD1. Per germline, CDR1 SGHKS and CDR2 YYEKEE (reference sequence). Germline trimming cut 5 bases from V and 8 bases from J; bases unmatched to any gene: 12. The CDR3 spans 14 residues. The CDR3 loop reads CASSMAAGGREAFF. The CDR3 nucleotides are TGTGCCAGCAGTATGGCGGCAGGGGGACGGGAAGCTTTCTTT.

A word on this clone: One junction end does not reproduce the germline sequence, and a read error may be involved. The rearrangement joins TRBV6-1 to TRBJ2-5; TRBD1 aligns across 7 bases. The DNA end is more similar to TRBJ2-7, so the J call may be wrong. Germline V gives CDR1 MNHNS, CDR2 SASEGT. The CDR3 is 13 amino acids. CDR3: CASREGGRYEQYF. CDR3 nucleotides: TGTGCCAGCAGAGAAGGGGGCAGGTACGAGCAGTACTTC.

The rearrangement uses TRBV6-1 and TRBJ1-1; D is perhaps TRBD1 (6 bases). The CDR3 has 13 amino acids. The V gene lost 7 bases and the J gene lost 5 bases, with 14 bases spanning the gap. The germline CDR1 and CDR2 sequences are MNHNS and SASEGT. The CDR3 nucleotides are TGTGCCAGCACCCTGGCAGGGGCTACTGAAGCTTTCTTT. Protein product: CASTLAGATEAFF.

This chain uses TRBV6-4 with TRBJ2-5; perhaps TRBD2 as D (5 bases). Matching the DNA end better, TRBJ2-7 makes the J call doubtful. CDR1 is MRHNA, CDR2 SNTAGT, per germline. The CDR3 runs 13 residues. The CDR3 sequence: CASSLGVGLEQYF. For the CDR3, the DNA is TGTGCCAGCAGCCTCGGGGTCGGCCTCGAGCAGTACTTC.

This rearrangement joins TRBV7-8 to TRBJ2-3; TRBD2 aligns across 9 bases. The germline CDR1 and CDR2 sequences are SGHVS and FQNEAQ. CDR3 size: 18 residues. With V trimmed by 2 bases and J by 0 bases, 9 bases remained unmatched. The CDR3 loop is CASSLMVAGDYSTDTQYF. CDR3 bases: TGTGCCAGCAGCTTAATGGTAGCGGGGGACTACAGCACAGATACGCAGTATTTT.

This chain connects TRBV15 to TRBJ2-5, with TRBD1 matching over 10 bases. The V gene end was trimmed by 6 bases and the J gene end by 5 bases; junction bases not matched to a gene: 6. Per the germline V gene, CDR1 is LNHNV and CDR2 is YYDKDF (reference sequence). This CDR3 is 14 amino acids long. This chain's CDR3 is CATSEGQGRETQYF. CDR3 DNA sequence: TGTGCCACCAGTGAGGGACAGGGGAGGGAGACCCAGTACTTC.

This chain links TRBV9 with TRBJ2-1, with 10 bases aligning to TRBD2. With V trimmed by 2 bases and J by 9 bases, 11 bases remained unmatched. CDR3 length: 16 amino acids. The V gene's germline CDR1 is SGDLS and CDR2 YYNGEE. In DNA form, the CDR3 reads TGTGCCAGCAGCGTTACTAGCGGGGCTGTCAGTGGTGAGCAGTTCTTC. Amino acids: CASSVTSGAVSGEQFF.